Listed below are T cell receptor beta chains from one sample, sequenced in a study of control samples from healthy donors and cancer patients. The protocol was immunoSEQ multiplex PCR, while the TCRdb copy is restricted to in-frame clones and leaves out a portion. This table holds some 97,000 clones, about 90% found once. The sample comprised blood. These TCRs come from a woman between 50 and 59 years old in good health. The CDR3 runs from the conserved cysteine through the conserved F or W. The order of the fields is CDR3 DNA, CDR3 protein, V gene, clone size, J gene, D gene. A D gene is named only where the DNA matches it firmly. A clone size is listed for some rows: how often the clone was seen (once, few, many), or a class if it is expanded.

CDR3 DNA: TGCGCCAGCAGCAGGTCTAGCGGGGGGAGCACAGATACGCAGTATTTT
CDR3 protein: CASSRSSGGSTDTQYF
V gene: TRBV5-1
clone size: .
J gene: TRBJ2-3
D gene: TRBD2

CDR3 DNA: TGTGCCAGCAGCCGAGGAAACACCATATATTTT
CDR3 protein: CASSRGNTIYF
V gene: TRBV11-2
clone size: .
J gene: TRBJ1-3
D gene: .

CDR3 DNA: TGTGCCAGCAGCTGGGGGGGCTATCCCTCTGGAAACACCATATATTTT
CDR3 protein: CASSWGGYPSGNTIYF
V gene: TRBV7-3
clone size: .
J gene: TRBJ1-3
D gene: .

CDR3 DNA: TGTGCCAGCAGCTTCCCCAGCGGGGGATTCTCCTACGAGCAGTACTTC
CDR3 protein: CASSFPSGGFSYEQYF
V gene: TRBV2
clone size: .
J gene: TRBJ2-7
D gene: TRBD2

CDR3 DNA: TGTGCCAGCACCCACTCCGGGACAGGGGAGGGCTACACCTTC
CDR3 protein: CASTHSGTGEGYTF
V gene: TRBV6-6
clone size: .
J gene: TRBJ1-2
D gene: TRBD1

CDR3 DNA: TGCGCCAGCAGCCATGAGCGGGGGGTCCTCACCGGGGAGCTGTTTTTT
CDR3 protein: CASSHERGVLTGELFF
V gene: TRBV5-1
clone size: .
J gene: TRBJ2-2
D gene: TRBD2

CDR3 DNA: TGTGCCACTGTAACCCGACCAACCTACGAGCAGTACTTC
CDR3 protein: CATVTRPTYEQYF
V gene: TRBV19
clone size: .
J gene: TRBJ2-7
D gene: .

CDR3 DNA: TGTGCCAGCAGCTTCGGGGGGAACACCGGGGAGCTGTTTTTT
CDR3 protein: CASSFGGNTGELFF
V gene: TRBV7-3
clone size: .
J gene: TRBJ2-2
D gene: .

CDR3 DNA: TGTGCCAGTAGTATCCCCGGGGGACCAAACACCGGGGAGCTGTTTTTT
CDR3 protein: CASSIPGGPNTGELFF
V gene: TRBV19
clone size: .
J gene: TRBJ2-2
D gene: .

CDR3 DNA: TGTGCCAGCAGCCAAGATGGTCGGCGGGGGGGGAACCACGAGCAGTACTTC
CDR3 protein: CASSQDGRRGGNHEQYF
V gene: TRBV3-1/TRBV3-2
clone size: .
J gene: TRBJ2-7
D gene: TRBD2

CDR3 DNA: TGTGCCAGCAGCTTCGCAGCGGGGGGCTCCTACGAGCAGTACTTC
CDR3 protein: CASSFAAGGSYEQYF
V gene: TRBV7-6
clone size: .
J gene: TRBJ2-7
D gene: TRBD2

CDR3 DNA: TGCGCCAGCAGCTTATCCACAGGGGTAACTGAAGCTTTCTTT
CDR3 protein: CASSLSTGVTEAFF
V gene: TRBV5-1
clone size: few
J gene: TRBJ1-1
D gene: TRBD1